These 32 T cell receptor beta chains came from one sample sequenced in a study of T cell responses to AZD1222 COVID-19 vaccine. Generated by immunoSEQ multiplex PCR, the TCRdb table keeps only in-frame clones and is missing some. The repertoire holds some 150,000 clones, more than 90% seen once, with roughly 2.5% in the top ten. The sequences come from peripheral blood, collected on day 0 of AZD1222 vaccination. These TCRs come from an adult in good health.

The chain has TRBV5-1 and TRBJ1-2, with D perhaps TRBD1 (6 bases). V was trimmed by 2 bases and J by 2 bases, leaving 13 bases between them. Germline V lookup: CDR1 SGHRS, CDR2 YFSETQ. This CDR3 comprises 15 residues. The DNA of the CDR3 is TGCGCCAGCAGCTTCGGACAGCAACCGAACTATGGCTACACCTTC. It encodes CASSFGQQPNYGYTF.

This CDR3 is CASSSSRTDYSGNTIYF. Written as DNA, the CDR3 is TGTGCCAGCAGCTCCTCCCGGACGGACTACTCTGGAAACACCATATATTTT. This chain links TRBV7-9 with TRBJ1-3; no definite D call. The CDR3 totals 17 residues. Trimming stripped 4 bases from V and 0 bases from J, with 16 bases between. CDR1 and CDR2 from the germline V gene are SEHNR and FQNEAQ (reference sequence).

V gene TRBV5-1 combines with J gene TRBJ1-2; D unclear. CDR3 length: 14 residues. Trimming cost V 0 bases and J 4 bases, with 10 bases left between them. Germline V gene sequence: CDR1 SGHRS, CDR2 YFSETQ. CDR3 in DNA: TGCGCCAGCAGCTTGGAGGGCGCTAGCTATGGCTACACCTTC. It encodes CASSLEGASYGYTF.

The chain has TRBV6-1 and TRBJ1-5; D may be TRBD1 (6 bases). The CDR3 has 13 residues. Looked up from germline, CDR1 is MNHNS and CDR2 is SASEGT. V was clipped by 3 bases and J by 6 bases, with 9 bases between them. This chain's CDR3 is CASSDVGAQPQHF. The CDR3 DNA sequence: TGTGCCAGCAGTGACGTGGGGGCTCAGCCCCAGCATTTT.

The chain uses TRBV10-3 and TRBJ1-2; D perhaps matches TRBD1 (5 bases). The CDR3 covers 13 residues. Germline CDR1 is ENHRY and CDR2 is SYGVKD. Trimming cost V 2 bases and J 6 bases, with 10 bases left between them. The CDR3 sequence is CAISEIQGDGYTF. The CDR3 nucleotides read TGTGCCATCAGTGAGATTCAGGGCGATGGCTACACCTTC.

The chain joins TRBV18 to TRBJ2-1; 8 positions agree with TRBD2. The J segment lost 4 bases and the V segment lost 2 bases, leaving 4 bases of the junction unmatched. The CDR3 is made up of 15 amino acids. Germline V gene data show CDR1 as KGHSH and CDR2 as LQKENI. CDR3 amino acids: CASSPSSGRYNEQFF. For the CDR3, the DNA is TGTGCCAGCTCACCATCAAGCGGGAGATACAATGAGCAGTTCTTC. The complete variable domain, with remaining parts taken from reference TRBV18 and TRBJ2-1, reads NAGVMQNPRHLVRRRGQEARLRCSPMKGHSHVYWYRQLPEEGLKFMVYLQKENIIDESGMPKERFSAEFPKEGPSILRIQQVVRGDSAAYFCASSPSSGRYNEQFFGPGTRLTVL.

This chain connects TRBV18 to TRBJ1-1, with 7 bases aligning to TRBD1. The CDR3 sequence is 17 residues long. Unmatched junction bases numbered 14, after V lost 5 bases and J lost 2 bases. The germline V gene has CDR1 KGHSH and CDR2 LQKENI. The CDR3 region is CASSVLPEGARNTEAFF. The CDR3 DNA reads TGTGCCAGCTCAGTCCTCCCCGAGGGGGCGCGTAACACTGAAGCTTTCTTT.

This clone was picked up one time. The CDR3 spells CSVGTAAGGEFF. As DNA, the CDR3 is TGCAGCGTTGGCACGGCGGCGGGGGGTGAGTTCTTC. The rearrangement links TRBV29-1 to TRBJ2-1, with 8 bases lining up with TRBD2. V was pared by 4 bases and J by 14 bases, with 10 bases of the junction left unmatched. The germline CDR1 and CDR2 sequences are SQVTM and ANQGSEA. The CDR3 has 12 amino acids.

The rearrangement uses TRBV15 and TRBJ1-2, with unresolved D. V was shortened by 0 bases and J by 3 bases, with 8 bases between the two germline ends. This CDR3 contains 14 residues. Germline assignment: CDR1 LNHNV and CDR2 YYDKDF (reference sequence). In nucleotides, the CDR3 is TGTGCCACCAGCAGAGATGGTCGGGACTATGGCTACACCTTC. Translation: CATSRDGRDYGYTF.

The rearrangement links TRBV3-1 (or the pseudogene TRBV3-2) to TRBJ2-7; D is perhaps TRBD2 (6 bases). The germline CDR1 and CDR2 sequences are LGHDT and YNNKEL (reference sequence). The CDR3 is 14 amino acids. The V and J ends lost 4 bases and 4 bases respectively, with 14 bases between them. CDR3 sequence (DNA): TGTGCCAGCAGCCGCCGGGGGTCTACTTACGAGCAGTACTTC. Protein product: CASSRRGSTYEQYF.

This chain joins TRBV20-1 and TRBJ2-3; TRBD2 agrees at 12 bases. CDR1 DFQATT and CDR2 SNEGSKA come from the germline V gene (reference sequence). The CDR3 consists of 17 residues. J was trimmed by 5 bases and V by 3 bases; bases with no gene match: 12. CDR3 sequence reads: CSASNLALAGGGDTQYF. In DNA, the CDR3 is TGCAGTGCTAGTAACCTGGCCCTAGCGGGAGGGGGAGATACGCAGTATTTT.

This sequence joins TRBV12-3 or TRBV12-4 and TRBJ1-1; unclear D gene. The CDR3 is made up of 10 amino acids. Trimming shortened V by 6 bases and J by 7 bases, and 6 bases separated the two germline ends. The CDR3 loop reads CASRPGEAFF. CDR3 DNA: TGTGCCAGCAGACCCGGTGAAGCTTTCTTT.

The V call is TRBV6-5, the J call TRBJ2-7; 10 nucleotides match TRBD2. Trimming took 3 bases from V and 6 from J; bases not matched to a gene: 8. Germline CDR1 MNHEY, CDR2 SVGAGI. CDR3 length equals 15 residues. The CDR3 DNA reads as TGTGCCAGCAGTTATCTAGCGGGAGAAGAAGGCGAGCAGTACTTC. Residues: CASSYLAGEEGEQYF.

This chain uses TRBV6-5 with TRBJ2-7, with 12 bases fitting TRBD1. With V trimmed by 10 bases and J by 4 bases, 8 bases remained unmatched. Germline lookup yields CDR1 MNHEY and CDR2 SVGAGI. The CDR3 length is 14 residues. The CDR3 sequence: CATSPGQGAYEQYF. In nucleotides, the CDR3 is TGTGCCACTTCCCCGGGACAGGGGGCATACGAGCAGTACTTC.

This clone occurred once. The chain is built from TRBV6-1 and TRBJ1-2; maybe TRBD1 (5 bases). With 2 bases removed from V and 5 bases from J, the gap between germline ends came to 15 bases. The CDR3 consists of 15 residues. Germline V gene lookup returns CDR1 MNHNS and CDR2 SASEGT. CDR3 bases: TGTGCCAGCAGTGAACCCGGCAGGGTGGGGTATGGCTACACCTTC. Its protein is CASSEPGRVGYGYTF.

The chain joins TRBV14 to TRBJ1-2; D not resolved. This CDR3 has 14 amino acids. CDR1 is SGHDN and CDR2 is FVKESK in the germline V gene. V gave up 0 bases and J gave up 4 bases, with 9 bases separating them. Here the CDR3 reads CASSQDPGPYGYTF. Here the CDR3 DNA reads TGTGCCAGCAGCCAAGATCCCGGACCCTATGGCTACACCTTC.

The V call is TRBV6-5, the J call TRBJ1-1; 7 bases fit TRBD1. Germline V lookup: CDR1 MNHEY, CDR2 SVGAGI. The CDR3 runs 15 residues. The V gene end was trimmed by 6 bases and the J gene end by 1 base; junction bases not matched to a gene: 8. Written as DNA, the CDR3 is TGTGCCAGCAGAAGGGACAGTGGGTGGAACACTGAAGCTTTCTTT. Protein product: CASRRDSGWNTEAFF.

The V and J genes are TRBV2 and TRBJ2-2, with D possibly matching TRBD2 (5 bases). Trimming removed 8 bases from V and 1 base from J, with 8 bases in between. The CDR3 sequence is 13 residues long. Germline loops: CDR1 SNHLY, CDR2 FYNNEI. CDR3 sequence (DNA): TGTGCCAGCGGAGGCGAGAACACCGGGGAGCTGTTTTTT. Protein: CASGGENTGELFF.

The V gene is TRBV18, the J gene TRBJ2-7; TRBD2 is a possible D gene (5 bases). Germline V lookup: CDR1 KGHSH, CDR2 LQKENI. V gave up 0 bases and J gave up 6 bases, with 12 bases separating them. The CDR3 spans 14 residues. CDR3 loop: CASSPPPPGIEQYF. CDR3 sequence (DNA): TGTGCCAGCTCACCACCTCCCCCCGGGATCGAGCAGTACTTC.

In its sample, this clone was seen once. V usage is TRBV6-4 and J usage is TRBJ2-1; D is ambiguous. The V and J ends lost 4 bases and 3 bases respectively, with 13 bases between them. The germline V gene encodes CDR1 MRHNA and CDR2 SNTAGT. This CDR3 is 15 amino acids long. The CDR3 loop is CASSVADALYNEQFF. The CDR3 DNA follows: TGTGCCAGCAGTGTGGCGGACGCTCTCTACAATGAGCAGTTCTTC.

This sequence joins TRBV30 and TRBJ1-3; D gene unclear. The CDR3 runs 13 residues. Trimming cost V 2 bases and J 1 base, with 6 bases left between them. Germline lookup yields CDR1 GTSNPN and CDR2 SVGIG (reference sequence). DNA for the CDR3: TGTGCCTGGAGTAAAGGGTCTGGAAACACCATATATTTT. Its protein is CAWSKGSGNTIYF.

The chain uses TRBV25-1 and TRBJ1-4, with 7 bases fitting TRBD1. This CDR3 is 12 amino acids long. Germline CDR1 is MGHDK and CDR2 is SYGVNS. The J segment lost 5 bases and the V segment lost 10 bases, leaving 4 bases of the junction unmatched. CDR3 nucleotides: TGTGCCATCCAGGGGGACAATGAAAAACTGTTTTTT. This translates into CAIQGDNEKLFF. The full variable domain, rest sourced from reference TRBV25-1 and TRBJ1-4, is EADIYQTPRYLVIGTGKKITLECSQTMGHDKMYWYQQDPGMELHLIHYSYGVNSTEKGDLSSESTVSRIRTEHFPLTLESARPSHTSQYLCAIQGDNEKLFFGSGTQLSVL.

This clone was counted between two and nine times. The chain carries TRBV7-2 and TRBJ1-5; D perhaps matches TRBD1 (5 bases). There are 13 residues in the CDR3. CDR1 SGHTA and CDR2 FQGNSA come from the germline V gene. The V and J ends lost 1 base and 8 bases respectively, with 9 bases between them. CDR3 in amino acids: CASSLDRYEPQHF. As DNA, the CDR3 is TGTGCCAGCAGCTTAGACAGGTATGAGCCCCAGCATTTT.

The rearrangement uses TRBV12-5 and TRBJ1-2; a possible D gene is TRBD1 (6 bases). From germline, CDR1 is LGHNT and CDR2 FRNRAP. V gave up 5 bases and J gave up 4 bases, with 17 bases separating them. The CDR3 spans 15 residues. CDR3 loop: CASGRAGEWGYGYTF. In DNA, the CDR3 is TGTGCTAGTGGTCGGGCAGGGGAATGGGGCTATGGCTACACCTTC.

The V call is TRBV30, the J call TRBJ1-5; TRBD1 agrees at 10 bases. Germline trimming cut 0 bases from V and 6 bases from J; bases unmatched to any gene: 5. CDR1 is GTSNPN, CDR2 SVGIG, per germline (reference sequence). CDR3 length: 15 amino acids. The CDR3 DNA reads as TGTGCCTGGAGTGTCGGGACAGGGGTTGGTCAGCCCCAGCATTTT. It yields the protein CAWSVGTGVGQPQHF.

The V gene is TRBV2, the J gene TRBJ2-3; D unresolved. The germline V gene has CDR1 SNHLY and CDR2 FYNNEI. There are 16 residues in the CDR3. The V end lost 5 bases, the J end lost 0 bases, and 15 bases lay between the germline ends. CDR3 residues: CASSPLSAMSTDTQYF. In nucleotides, the CDR3 is TGTGCCAGCAGTCCCTTATCAGCGATGAGCACAGATACGCAGTATTTT.

This clone has just one count. The rearrangement uses TRBV5-1 and TRBJ1-5; D is unresolved. V lost 5 bases and J 6 bases, leaving 6 bases between the germline ends. Germline assignment: CDR1 SGHRS and CDR2 YFSETQ. The CDR3 spans 11 residues. This CDR3 is CASSFPQPQHF. In DNA form, the CDR3 reads TGCGCCAGCAGTTTCCCTCAGCCCCAGCATTTT. Combining the CDR3 with reference TRBV5-1 and TRBJ1-5 gives the whole variable domain KAGVTQTPRYLIKTRGQQVTLSCSPISGHRSVSWYQQTPGQGLQFLFEYFSETQRNKGNFPGRFSGRQFSNSRSEMNVSTLELGDSALYLCASSFPQPQHFGDGTRLSIL.

V usage is TRBV6-2 or TRBV6-3 and J usage is TRBJ2-7; D is possibly TRBD2 (5 bases). CDR1 MNHEY and CDR2 SVGEGT come from the germline V gene. This CDR3 is built from 12 residues. With 4 bases removed from V and 2 bases from J, the gap between germline ends came to 6 bases. Here the CDR3 DNA reads TGTGCCAGCAGTTCCGGGGCCTACGAGCAGTACTTC. Protein sequence: CASSSGAYEQYF.

The rearrangement joins TRBV5-1 to TRBJ2-1; 9 bases are shared with TRBD2. The germline V gene encodes CDR1 SGHRS and CDR2 YFSETQ. The CDR3 has 15 residues. The V gene end was trimmed by 4 bases and the J gene end by 9 bases; junction bases not matched to a gene: 11. The CDR3 sequence: CASSPVSGRSTEQFF. The DNA for the CDR3 is TGCGCCAGCAGCCCGGTTAGCGGGAGATCTACTGAGCAGTTCTTC.

The V and J genes are TRBV12-5 and TRBJ1-4; weak D call: TRBD1 (6 bases). The V end lost 2 bases, the J end lost 11 bases, and 21 bases lay between the germline ends. The CDR3 runs 16 residues. From germline, CDR1 is LGHNT and CDR2 FRNRAP. In DNA, the CDR3 is TGTGCTAGTGGTTTGACGGCTGGACAGATGGGAGGGAAACTGTTTTTT. Translation: CASGLTAGQMGGKLFF.

This clone turned up a few times. This CDR3 reads CASSSTVFYGYTF. The CDR3 DNA sequence: TGTGCCAGCAGCTCGACAGTGTTCTATGGCTACACCTTC. The chain is built from TRBV5-5 and TRBJ1-2; possible D gene TRBD1, 5 bases. In germline, CDR1 is SGHKS, CDR2 YYEKEE (reference sequence). Trimming took 3 bases from V and 4 from J, leaving 10 bases between them. The CDR3 length is 13 residues. Variable domain in full (rest from reference TRBV5-5 and TRBJ1-2): DAGVTQSPTHLIKTRGQQVTLRCSPISGHKSVSWYQQVLGQGPQFIFQYYEKEERGRGNFPDRFSARQFPNYSSELNVNALLLGDSALYLCASSSTVFYGYTFGSGTRLTVV.

The rearrangement uses TRBV27 and TRBJ1-2; D is unresolved. CDR3 length equals 12 residues. V was clipped by 8 bases and J by 3 bases, with 10 bases between them. Germline-derived CDR1 and CDR2 are MNHEY and SMNVEV (reference sequence). The CDR3: CASWTGYYGYTF. In DNA, the CDR3 is TGTGCCAGCTGGACGGGGTACTATGGCTACACCTTC.